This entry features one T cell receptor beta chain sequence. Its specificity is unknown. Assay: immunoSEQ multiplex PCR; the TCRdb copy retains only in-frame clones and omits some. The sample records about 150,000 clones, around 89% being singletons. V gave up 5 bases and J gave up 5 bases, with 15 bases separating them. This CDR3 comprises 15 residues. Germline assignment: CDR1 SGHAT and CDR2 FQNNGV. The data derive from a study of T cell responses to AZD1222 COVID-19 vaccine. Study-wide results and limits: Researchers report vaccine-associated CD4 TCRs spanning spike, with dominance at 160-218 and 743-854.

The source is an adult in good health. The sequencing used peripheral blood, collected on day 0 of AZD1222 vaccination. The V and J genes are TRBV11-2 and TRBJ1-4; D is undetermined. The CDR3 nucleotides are TGTGCCAGCAGCCTACCGGGGAGTAAGAATGAAAAACTGTTTTTT. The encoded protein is CASSLPGSKNEKLFF.